These T cell receptor beta chains were read from a single sample in a study of technical replicates of blood from a handful of donors. Here immunoSEQ multiplex PCR was the method, and the copy in TCRdb shows in-frame clones only, minus some. The sample lists 51,000 or so clones, around nine tenths seen once, with around 4.2% in the top ten. What was sequenced was PBMCs. These TCRs come from a human donor in good health. Some clones in this sample may be carry-over from other donors' samples. CDR3s include the opening cysteine and the closing phenylalanine or tryptophan. A D gene is named only where the DNA matches it firmly. Size tells how often a clone was seen (once, few, many) or the class of an expanded clone, and some rows leave it out.

D	J	V	size	CDR3	DNA
.	TRBJ1-1	TRBV7-2	.	CASSLGQWNTEAFF	TGTGCCAGCAGCTTAGGACAATGGAACACTGAAGCTTTCTTT
TRBD2	TRBJ2-3	TRBV5-1	.	CASSPLAGSDTQYF	TGCGCCAGCAGCCCCTTAGCGGGGTCAGATACGCAGTATTTT
.	TRBJ2-7	TRBV9	.	CASSVSSTAYSSYEQYF	TGTGCCAGCAGCGTATCAAGCACAGCTTATAGCTCCTACGAGCAGTACTTC
.	TRBJ2-7	TRBV6-1	.	CASSVLLTLTYEQYF	TGTGCCAGCAGTGTACTCCTAACCCTGACCTACGAGCAGTACTTC
.	TRBJ1-5	TRBV7-2	.	CASVPGVGNQPQHF	TGTGCCAGCGTACCGGGGGTGGGCAATCAGCCCCAGCATTTT
TRBD1	TRBJ1-1	TRBV19	few	CASRTGGNTEAFF	TGTGCCAGTAGAACAGGGGGGAACACTGAAGCTTTCTTT
.	TRBJ1-2	TRBV6-1	.	CASSESDRTGYTF	TGTGCCAGCAGTGAATCGGACAGAACTGGCTACACCTTC
TRBD1	TRBJ2-2	TRBV9	.	CASSEDRGNNRELFF	TGTGCCAGCAGCGAGGACAGGGGGAATAACCGGGAGCTGTTTTTT
TRBD2	TRBJ2-5	TRBV18	.	CASSPEASGRVQYF	TGTGCCAGCTCACCGGAGGCTAGCGGGAGAGTCCAGTACTTC
TRBD2	TRBJ2-3	TRBV5-1	.	CASSTAGGDTQYF	TGCGCCAGCAGCACTGCCGGGGGGGATACGCAGTATTTT
TRBD2	TRBJ2-1	TRBV7-8	once	CASSPPLREGWNEQFF	TGTGCCAGCAGCCCCCCTCTGCGGGAGGGTTGGAATGAGCAGTTCTTC
TRBD2	TRBJ2-1	TRBV7-7	.	CASSAGTSGSGEQFF	TGTGCCAGCAGCGCCGGGACTAGCGGGAGCGGTGAGCAGTTCTTC
.	TRBJ2-2	TRBV25-1	.	CASSVRGVVTGELFF	TGTGCCAGCAGTGTACGGGGAGTGGTTACCGGGGAGCTGTTTTTT
.	TRBJ1-2	TRBV13	.	CASSRRDKRSDGYTF	TGTGCCAGCAGCCGACGGGACAAAAGGTCGGATGGCTACACCTTC
TRBD1	TRBJ1-2	TRBV19	.	CASTYRDSYGYTF	TGTGCCAGTACCTACCGGGACAGCTATGGCTACACCTTC
TRBD1	TRBJ2-7	TRBV7-9	.	CASSPPQGALSSYEQYF	TGTGCCAGCAGCCCCCCCCAGGGGGCCTTGAGCTCCTACGAGCAGTACTTC
.	TRBJ2-1	TRBV6-1	.	CASRVASNEQFF	TGTGCCAGCAGAGTAGCGTCCAATGAGCAGTTCTTC
TRBD2	TRBJ2-7	TRBV6-6	.	CASSYSSGRAYEQYF	TGTGCCAGCAGTTACTCGAGCGGGAGGGCCTACGAGCAGTACTTC
.	TRBJ2-2	TRBV12-5	.	CASGLVQGDTGELFF	TGTGCTAGTGGTTTGGTCCAGGGCGACACCGGGGAGCTGTTTTTT
TRBD1	TRBJ2-2	TRBV9	.	CASSGGQGITGELFF	TGTGCCAGCAGCGGGGGACAGGGGATTACCGGGGAGCTGTTTTTT
TRBD1	TRBJ2-3	TRBV7-2	.	CASSFPRTGKTDTQYF	TGTGCCAGCAGCTTCCCTAGGACAGGGAAAACAGATACGCAGTATTTT
TRBD1	TRBJ1-2	TRBV5-1	.	CASSPDSGGAGGYTF	TGCGCCAGCAGCCCGGATTCAGGGGGCGCCGGTGGCTACACCTTC
TRBD1	TRBJ1-4	TRBV6-1	.	CASKDRNNEKLFF	TGTGCCAGTAAGGACAGGAACAATGAAAAACTGTTTTTT
.	TRBJ2-1	TRBV5-1	.	CASSLSGQAYNEQFF	TGCGCCAGCAGCTTGTCTGGGCAGGCCTACAATGAGCAGTTCTTC
.	TRBJ2-1	TRBV11-2	.	CASRRGVRRGSYNEQFF	TGTGCCAGCAGACGAGGGGTCCGCCGGGGGTCCTACAATGAGCAGTTCTTC
.	TRBJ1-5	TRBV4-2	.	CASSITGNSNQPQHF	TGTGCCAGCAGTATAACAGGGAATAGCAATCAGCCCCAGCATTTT
TRBD1	TRBJ1-2	TRBV2	.	CASRGQGVYGYTF	TGTGCCAGCAGAGGACAGGGCGTCTATGGCTACACCTTC
TRBD1	TRBJ1-5	TRBV29-1	.	CSVVDRGVQPQHF	TGCAGCGTTGTTGACAGGGGGGTTCAGCCCCAGCATTTT
TRBD1	TRBJ1-2	TRBV18	.	CASSPVTGVGGYTF	TGTGCCAGCTCACCGGTTACAGGGGTCGGTGGCTACACCTTC